The sequence of this T cell receptor (beta chain) was determined in a study of T cells in Graves' hyperthyroidism and ophthalmopathy (dated by TCRdb to the late 2010s). Regarding the research as a whole: Peripheral blood samples were taken at the time of initial diagnosis, prior to any treatment. The paper describes TCR Vbeta CDR3 sequencing of around 140 peripheral blood samples, made up of about 41 ophthalmopathy patients, roughly 75 hyperthyroidism patients and 17 progressor patients. TCR V-J signatures able to tell the groups apart were searched for in a discovery cohort of 90 to 100 patients, of whom more than 40 had Graves' ophthalmopathy and about 60 had stable Graves' hyperthyroidism. The study also compared thyroid tissue and blood T-cell repertoires from 5 to 7 Graves' hyperthyroidism patients. Once sampling was done, hyperthyroidism patients were given methimazole at a starting dose of 30 mg daily, whereas ophthalmopathy patients were given high-dose intravenous methylprednisolone. Whether ophthalmopathy could be predicted prospectively was tested in an independent validation cohort made up of 18 to 20 hyperthyroidism patients plus 17 patients who later progressed to ophthalmopathy. The approximately 100 discovery patients were divided at random into training and test sets in a 7:3 ratio. What the work shows at the level of the full study, not this receptor alone: A model built on a 13 V-J signature distinguished ophthalmopathy from stable hyperthyroidism, reaching around 90% sensitivity and under 84% specificity in cross-validation and 80%/75% in testing. Blood samples also contained most of the expanded thyroid clonotypes (frequency above 0.001), which suggests that blood repertoires may reflect thyroid immune responses. Sample size was not statistically predetermined, and blinding of investigators to group allocation was not performed. In validation, the model predicted progression to ophthalmopathy with around 71% sensitivity and less than 75% specificity, a median of roughly seven months before onset.

Ophthalmopathy patients had moderately to severely active disease, with a Clinical Activity Score of 3 or more, a NOSPECS grade of 4 or more, and a disease duration of less than 3 months. Any patient with an uncontrolled infection, another autoimmune disease, pregnancy or lactation was excluded. Clinical symptoms, serum thyroxine and TRAb, thyroid ultrasound, and orbital computed tomography formed the basis for the diagnoses. PBMCs were isolated from 8 to 10 ml of fresh peripheral blood by Ficoll-Paque density gradient centrifugation. Total RNA was extracted with Trizol reagent, and quality was checked on an Agilent 2100 Bioanalyzer. This clonotype was detected ten times or more. No antigen is known for it. No much larger clone is present one base from it, and per-base qualities are unavailable. From the germline V gene, CDR1 is LGHNA and CDR2 is YNFKEQ. Deletion took 0 bases off V and 1 base off J, with a span of 10 bases between the germline ends. The cysteine opens and the phenylalanine closes a CDR3 of 15 amino acids. The retained sequence is limited to the CDR3, 45 bases, with the frame set at the first base.

The TCR beta CDR3 regions were amplified from RNA transcripts. For the first round of RT-PCR on the TCR CDR3, the HTBI primer set was used together with the Qiagen OneStep RT-PCR kit. The libraries were constructed in a second round of multiplex PCR and then size-selected and purified. Libraries were sequenced paired-end with 100 bp reads on an Illumina HiSeq2000. Per the original workflow: Raw data were processed with SOAPnuke, discarding reads with adapters, uncalled bases, mean Phred below 15, or no exact constant-primer or identifier match. COPE v1.2.5 was used to merge the high-quality paired reads, and each unique nucleotide sequence was defined as a clonotype. MiTCR v1.1 was used to align clonotypes to the IMGT TRBV, TRBD and TRBJ reference segments. Analysis was restricted to V-J combinations with a frequency above 0.0001, which covered 98% to 99.2% of repertoires. A TCS score was defined as the ratio between F50 (clonal expansion) and ExV (chaos), using BLOSUM62-based TCRdist between CDR3 peptides within each V-J. Welch's t-statistics and random forest reduced roughly 540 V-J features to 10 to 15, which were used in a naive Bayes classifier (R e1071). The raw public data were reprocessed by TCRdb itself: fastp quality trimming at Q25, MiXCR clonotype calling, in-frame beta chains only. Each record represents a unique CDR3 protein, reported with the most common genes and DNA among its rows. TCRdb, not the original authors, processed these V and J calls. This sample comprises fewer than 750,000 distinct CDR3 sequences, roughly 15% of them detected only once. Clones ranked in the top ten supply under 15% of the sample.

Sample: blood. This chain is built from TRBV4-2 and TRBJ2-7; the D gene assignment is ambiguous. This receptor was obtained from a woman between 50 and 59 years old with Graves' ophthalmopathy. Here is the DNA: TGTGCCAGCAGCCAAGATCGGGTTCCGTCCTACGAGCAGTACTTC. Its coded protein is CASSQDRVPSYEQYF.